This section outlines one TCR beta chain sequence together with its context. Antigen unknown. Timing groups of about 4 and about 12 weeks for second doses were pooled. The protocol was immunoSEQ multiplex PCR, while the TCRdb copy is restricted to in-frame clones and leaves out a portion. The sample lists around 120,000 clones; 75% to 90% were seen once. The V gene end was trimmed by 6 bases and the J gene end by 5 bases; junction bases not matched to a gene: 6. The CDR3 is made up of 14 amino acids. This sample is drawn from a study of T cell responses to AZD1222 COVID-19 vaccine. Overall study findings and caveats: The peak T cell response came first, and repertoires were sampled only after it. Researchers report vaccine-associated CD4 TCRs spanning spike, with dominance at 160-218 and 743-854. Most donors were white British, females outnumbered males, and clonal diversity was possibly underestimated.

This sample comprised peripheral blood, obtained 28 days after the second AZD1222 dose. The source is an adult who received the AZD1222 COVID-19 vaccine. The chain links TRBV23-1 to TRBJ2-2, with 7 bases lining up with TRBD1. TRBV23-1 is marked as an open reading frame, function uncertain. The CDR3 region is CASRDRLETGELFF. The CDR3 DNA is TGCGCCAGCAGGGACAGGCTTGAAACCGGGGAGCTGTTTTTT.